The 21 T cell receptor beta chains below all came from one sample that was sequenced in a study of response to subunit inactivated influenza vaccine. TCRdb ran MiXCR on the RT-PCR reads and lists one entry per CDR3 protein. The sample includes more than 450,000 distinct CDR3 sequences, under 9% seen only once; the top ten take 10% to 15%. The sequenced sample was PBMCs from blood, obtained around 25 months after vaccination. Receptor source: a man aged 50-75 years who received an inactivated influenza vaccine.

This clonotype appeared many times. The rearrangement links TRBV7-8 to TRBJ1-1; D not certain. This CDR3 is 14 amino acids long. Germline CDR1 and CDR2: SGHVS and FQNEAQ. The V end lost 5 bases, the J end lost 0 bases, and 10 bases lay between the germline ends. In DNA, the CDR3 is TGTGCCAGCAGCCTTAGCCGGTTGAACACTGAAGCTTTCTTT. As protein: CASSLSRLNTEAFF. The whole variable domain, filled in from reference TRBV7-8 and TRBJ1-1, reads GAGVSQSPRYKVAKRGQDVALRCDPISGHVSLFWYQQALGQGPEFLTYFQNEAQLDKSGLPSDRFFAERPEGSVSTLKIQRTQQEDSAVYLCASSLSRLNTEAFFGQGTRLTVV.

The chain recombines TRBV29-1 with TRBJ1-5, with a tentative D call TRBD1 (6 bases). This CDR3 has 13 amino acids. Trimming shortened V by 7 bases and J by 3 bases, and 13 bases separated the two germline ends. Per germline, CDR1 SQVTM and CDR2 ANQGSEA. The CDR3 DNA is TGCAGCGCGGTGACAGGAAACAATCAGCCCCAGCATTTT. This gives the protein CSAVTGNNQPQHF.

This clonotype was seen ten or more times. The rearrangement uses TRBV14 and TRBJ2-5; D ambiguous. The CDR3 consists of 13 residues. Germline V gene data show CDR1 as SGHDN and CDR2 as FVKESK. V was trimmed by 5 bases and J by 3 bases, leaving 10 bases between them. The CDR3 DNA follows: TGTGCCAGCAGCGAATTTGGGAAAGAGACCCAGTACTTC. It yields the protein CASSEFGKETQYF.

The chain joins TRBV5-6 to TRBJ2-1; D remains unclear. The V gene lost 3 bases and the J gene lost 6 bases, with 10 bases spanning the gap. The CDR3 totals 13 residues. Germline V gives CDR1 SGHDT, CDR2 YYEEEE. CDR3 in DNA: TGTGCCAGCAGCTCGGGCAGATGCAATGAGCAGTTCTTC. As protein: CASSSGRCNEQFF.

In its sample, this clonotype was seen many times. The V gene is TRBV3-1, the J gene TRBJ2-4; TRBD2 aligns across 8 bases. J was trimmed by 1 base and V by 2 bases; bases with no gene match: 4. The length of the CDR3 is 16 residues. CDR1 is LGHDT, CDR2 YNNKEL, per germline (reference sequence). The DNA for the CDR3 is TGTGCCAGCAGCCAACTTCCGGGAGGGGCCAAAAACATTCAGTACTTC. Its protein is CASSQLPGGAKNIQYF.

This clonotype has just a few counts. The CDR3 protein is CSVGQNLPYEQYF. As DNA, the CDR3 is TGCAGCGTTGGTCAGAATCTTCCCTACGAGCAGTACTTC. The chain links TRBV29-1 to TRBJ2-7; D gene ambiguous. V lost 4 bases to trimming and J lost 2 bases, with 12 bases between them. This CDR3 contains 13 residues. Germline values: CDR1 SQVTM, CDR2 ANQGSEA.

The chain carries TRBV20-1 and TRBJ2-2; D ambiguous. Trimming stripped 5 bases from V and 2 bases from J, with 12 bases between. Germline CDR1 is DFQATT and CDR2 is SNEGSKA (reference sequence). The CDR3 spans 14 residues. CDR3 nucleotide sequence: TGCAGTGCTCCCGGGCCAGCAAACACCGGGGAGCTGTTTTTT. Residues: CSAPGPANTGELFF.

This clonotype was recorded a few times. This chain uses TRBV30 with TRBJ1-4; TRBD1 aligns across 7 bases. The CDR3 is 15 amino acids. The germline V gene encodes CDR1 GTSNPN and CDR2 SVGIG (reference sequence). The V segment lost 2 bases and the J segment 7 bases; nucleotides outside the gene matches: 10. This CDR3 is CAWSTTGTAGEKLFF. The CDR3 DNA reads TGTGCCTGGAGTACAACCGGGACAGCCGGTGAAAAACTGTTTTTT. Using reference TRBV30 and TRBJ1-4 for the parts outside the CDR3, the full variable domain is SQTIHQWPATLVQPVGSPLSLECTVEGTSNPNLYWYRQAAGRGLQLLFYSVGIGQISSEVPQNLSASRPQDRQFILSSKKLLLSDSGFYLCAWSTTGTAGEKLFFGSGTQLSVL.

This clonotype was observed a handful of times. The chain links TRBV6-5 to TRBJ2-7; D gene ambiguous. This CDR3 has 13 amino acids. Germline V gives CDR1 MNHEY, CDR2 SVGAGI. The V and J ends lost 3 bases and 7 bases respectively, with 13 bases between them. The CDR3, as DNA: TGTGCCAGCAGTTATTTTGGTGGGTTTGAGCAGTACTTC. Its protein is CASSYFGGFEQYF.

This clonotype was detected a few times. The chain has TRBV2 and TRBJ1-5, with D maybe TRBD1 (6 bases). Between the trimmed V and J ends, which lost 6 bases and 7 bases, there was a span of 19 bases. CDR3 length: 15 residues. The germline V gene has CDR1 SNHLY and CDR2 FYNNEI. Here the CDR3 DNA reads TGTGCCAGCAGCCCCGTGGGGGGCTCAGGCCAGCCCCAGCATTTT. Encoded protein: CASSPVGGSGQPQHF.

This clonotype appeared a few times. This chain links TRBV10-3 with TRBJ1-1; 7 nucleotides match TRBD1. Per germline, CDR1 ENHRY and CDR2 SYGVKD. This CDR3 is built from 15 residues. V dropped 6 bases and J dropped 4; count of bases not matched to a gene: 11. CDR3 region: CAIRGTAIIGTEAFF. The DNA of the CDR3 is TGTGCCATCAGAGGGACAGCCATTATTGGCACTGAAGCTTTCTTT.

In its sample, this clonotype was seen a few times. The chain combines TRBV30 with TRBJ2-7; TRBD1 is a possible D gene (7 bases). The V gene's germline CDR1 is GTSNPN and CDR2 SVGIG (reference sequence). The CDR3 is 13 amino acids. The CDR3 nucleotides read TGTGCTATCGCGGGGACAGTCGGCCTCGAGCAGTACTTC. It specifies CAIAGTVGLEQYF.

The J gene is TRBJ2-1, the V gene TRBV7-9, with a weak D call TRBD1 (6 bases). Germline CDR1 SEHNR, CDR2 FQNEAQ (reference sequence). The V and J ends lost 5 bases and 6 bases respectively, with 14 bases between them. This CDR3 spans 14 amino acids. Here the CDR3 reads CASSPDTGPNEQFF. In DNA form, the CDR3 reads TGTGCCAGCAGCCCTGATACAGGGCCCAATGAGCAGTTCTTC.

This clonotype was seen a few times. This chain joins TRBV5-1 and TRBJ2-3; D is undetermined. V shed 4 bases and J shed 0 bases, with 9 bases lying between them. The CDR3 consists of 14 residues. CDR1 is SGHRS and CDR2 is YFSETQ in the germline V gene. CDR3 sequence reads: CASSVPGSTDTQYF. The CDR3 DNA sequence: TGCGCCAGCAGCGTCCCGGGTAGCACAGATACGCAGTATTTT.

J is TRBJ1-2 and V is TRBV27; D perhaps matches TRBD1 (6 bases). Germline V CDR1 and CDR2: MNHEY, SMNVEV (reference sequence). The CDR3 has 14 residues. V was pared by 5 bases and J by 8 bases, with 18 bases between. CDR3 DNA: TGTGCCAGCAGTCCAATGGGGGGGGCGCAAGGCTACACCTTC. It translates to CASSPMGGAQGYTF.

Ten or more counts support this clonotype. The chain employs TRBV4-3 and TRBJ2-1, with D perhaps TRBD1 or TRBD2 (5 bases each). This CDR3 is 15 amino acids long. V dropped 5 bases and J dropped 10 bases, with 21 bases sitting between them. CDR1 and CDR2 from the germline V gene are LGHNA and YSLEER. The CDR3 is CASSDDWGPGFEQFF. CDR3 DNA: TGCGCCAGCAGCGATGACTGGGGCCCGGGATTCGAGCAGTTCTTC.

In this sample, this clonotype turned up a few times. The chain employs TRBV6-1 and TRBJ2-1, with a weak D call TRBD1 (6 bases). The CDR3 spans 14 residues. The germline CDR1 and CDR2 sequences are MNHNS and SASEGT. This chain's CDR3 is CGTNRQGYYNEQFF. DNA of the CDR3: TGTGGCACCAACCGGCAGGGGTACTACAATGAGCAGTTCTTC.

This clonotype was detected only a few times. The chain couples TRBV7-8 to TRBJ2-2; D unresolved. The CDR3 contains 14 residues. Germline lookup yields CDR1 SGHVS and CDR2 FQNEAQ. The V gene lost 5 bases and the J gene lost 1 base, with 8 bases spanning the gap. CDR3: CASSQKRNTGELFF. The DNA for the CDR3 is TGTGCCAGCAGCCAAAAAAGGAACACCGGGGAGCTGTTTTTT.

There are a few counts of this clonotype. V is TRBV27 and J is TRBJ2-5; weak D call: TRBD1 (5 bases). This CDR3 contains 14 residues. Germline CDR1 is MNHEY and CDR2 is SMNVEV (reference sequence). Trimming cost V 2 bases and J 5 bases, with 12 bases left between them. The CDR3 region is CASSLGAHGETQYF. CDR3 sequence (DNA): TGTGCCAGCAGTTTAGGGGCCCACGGGGAGACCCAGTACTTC.

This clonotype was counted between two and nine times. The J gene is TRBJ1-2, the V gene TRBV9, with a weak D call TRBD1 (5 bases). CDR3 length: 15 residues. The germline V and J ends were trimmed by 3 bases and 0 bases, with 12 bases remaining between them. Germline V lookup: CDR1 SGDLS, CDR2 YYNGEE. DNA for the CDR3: TGTGCCAGCAGCGGGACCGGGGACCCTAACTATGGCTACACCTTC. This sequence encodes CASSGTGDPNYGYTF.

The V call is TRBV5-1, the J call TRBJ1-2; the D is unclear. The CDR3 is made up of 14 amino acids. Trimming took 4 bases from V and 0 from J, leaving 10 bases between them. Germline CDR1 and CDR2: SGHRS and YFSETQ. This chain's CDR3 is CASSAHGSNYGYTF. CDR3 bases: TGCGCCAGCAGCGCTCACGGTTCTAACTATGGCTACACCTTC.